The 20 T cell receptor beta chains below were found in one sample sequenced in a study of blood T cell repertoires in COVID-19. The method was immunoSEQ multiplex PCR; TCRdb's version includes in-frame clones alone and lacks a portion of them. The sample lists more than 300,000 clones, around 87% seen once, with roughly 1% in the top ten. Material for sequencing was peripheral blood. These receptors all come from a woman in her forties with COVID-19, enrolled during active disease.

This clone occurred once. The rearrangement links TRBV4-3 to TRBJ2-2, with 13 nucleotides matching TRBD2. CDR3 length: 17 amino acids. Trimming took 4 bases from V and 2 from J; bases not matched to a gene: 4. Germline CDR1 reads LGHNA; CDR2 reads YSLEER. The CDR3, as DNA: TGCGCCAGCAGCCTTACTAGCGGGAGGGTAAACACCGGGGAGCTGTTTTTT. It translates to CASSLTSGRVNTGELFF.

This chain connects TRBV4-3 to TRBJ2-7; tentative D call: TRBD2 (6 bases). This CDR3 region has 14 residues. The germline gives CDR1 LGHNA, CDR2 YSLEER. The V and J ends lost 3 bases and 5 bases respectively, with 14 bases between them. Here the CDR3 DNA reads TGCGCCAGCAGCCACAACCGGGACTTAAACGAGCAGTACTTC. This encodes CASSHNRDLNEQYF.

This clone was recorded only once. The chain joins TRBV7-2 to TRBJ1-5; no reliable D call. This CDR3 is 13 amino acids long. Germline CDR1 SGHTA, CDR2 FQGNSA. V gave up 1 base and J gave up 5 bases, with 6 bases separating them. Here the CDR3 reads CASSLVADQPQHF. The CDR3 region has the DNA TGTGCCAGCAGCTTAGTAGCTGATCAGCCCCAGCATTTT.

The rearrangement joins TRBV4-1 to TRBJ1-5, with 7 positions matching TRBD1. Trimming removed 4 bases from V and 4 bases from J; junction bases left unmatched: 10. Germline CDR1 and CDR2: MGHRA and YSYEKL. The CDR3 is 16 residues long. The CDR3 DNA reads TGCGCCAGCAGCCTATTTCCGGGACAGACGAATCAGCCCCAGCATTTT. It is translated as CASSLFPGQTNQPQHF.

The chain couples TRBV18 to TRBJ1-1, with D hard to call. Germline V gene data show CDR1 as KGHSH and CDR2 as LQKENI. V was cut by 6 bases and J by 7 bases, with 15 bases left in between. This CDR3 region has 13 residues. The CDR3: CASSTGVIGEAFF. CDR3 DNA: TGTGCCAGCTCCACGGGAGTTATCGGTGAAGCTTTCTTT.

The chain carries TRBV6-1 and TRBJ1-2; TRBD1 agrees at 7 bases. V lost 2 bases, J lost 4 bases, and 7 bases stayed unmatched. This CDR3 comprises 15 residues. Germline V gene lookup returns CDR1 MNHNS and CDR2 SASEGT. The CDR3: CASSELTGPRYGYTF. The CDR3 coding sequence is TGTGCCAGCAGTGAACTGACAGGGCCCCGCTATGGCTACACCTTC.

The V call is TRBV10-3, the J call TRBJ1-1, with TRBD1 matching over 9 bases. The germline CDR1 and CDR2 sequences are ENHRY and SYGVKD. After removal of 10 bases from V and 5 bases from J, the junction contained 8 bases not matched to a gene. The CDR3 loop spans 13 amino acids. CDR3: CASRGQGETEAFF. CDR3 in DNA: TGTGCCAGCAGGGGACAGGGAGAGACTGAAGCTTTCTTT.

The sample holds a few counts of this clone. Within the sample, other DNA sequences also encode this same CDR3. The chain is built from TRBV7-3 and TRBJ2-7; D ambiguous. CDR1 and CDR2 from the germline V gene are SGHTA and FQGTGA. This CDR3 is 13 amino acids long. Between the trimmed V and J ends, which lost 2 bases and 4 bases, there was a span of 9 bases. CDR3 protein: CASSLSPEYEQYF. CDR3 sequence (DNA): TGTGCCAGCAGCTTATCACCCGAGTACGAGCAGTACTTC.

CDR3 amino acids: CASTREGSTGETQYF. The DNA of the CDR3 is TGCGCCAGCACCCGAGAAGGTTCAACGGGAGAGACCCAGTACTTC. The chain links TRBV4-1 to TRBJ2-5; D ambiguous. Trimming cost V 7 bases and J 4 bases, with 19 bases left between them. CDR3 length equals 15 residues. Germline CDR1 is MGHRA and CDR2 is YSYEKL.

The table lists this clone with a count of one. The same CDR3 can be traced to other DNA sequences in this sample. The V call is TRBV27, the J call TRBJ1-1; 7 bases fit TRBD1. The CDR3 is 15 residues long. V dropped 1 base and J dropped 1; count of bases not matched to a gene: 3. CDR1 is MNHEY, CDR2 SMNVEV, per germline (reference sequence). Here the CDR3 reads CASSLYGTANTEAFF. The CDR3 DNA follows: TGTGCCAGCAGTTTATACGGGACAGCGAACACTGAAGCTTTCTTT.

The CDR3 reads CATSRDRADTQYF. The CDR3 DNA reads as TGTGCCACCAGCAGAGACAGGGCTGATACGCAGTATTTT. This chain joins TRBV15 and TRBJ2-3, with D maybe TRBD1 (5 bases). This CDR3 contains 13 residues. Trimming left V 0 bases short and J 6 bases short, with 7 bases between. Per germline, CDR1 LNHNV and CDR2 YYDKDF (reference sequence).

V gene TRBV7-2 combines with J gene TRBJ2-5; D not resolved. Germline CDR1 is SGHTA and CDR2 is FQGNSA. The CDR3 sequence is 15 residues long. With 1 base removed from V and 4 bases from J, the gap between germline ends came to 13 bases. The CDR3 DNA reads TGTGCCAGCAGCTTAGAGTCTACGTTCGGAGAGACCCAGTACTTC. Protein product: CASSLESTFGETQYF. The full variable domain, rest sourced from reference TRBV7-2 and TRBJ2-5, is GAGVSQSPSNKVTEKGKDVELRCDPISGHTALYWYRQSLGQGLEFLIYFQGNSAPDKSGLPSDRFSAERTGGSVSTLTIQRTQQEDSAVYLCASSLESTFGETQYFGPGTRLLVL.

DNA of the CDR3: TGCAGCGTTGGGGCAGGGGATCAGCCCCAGCATTTT. This codes for CSVGAGDQPQHF. The rearrangement links TRBV29-1 to TRBJ1-5, with a possible D match to TRBD1 (6 bases). The CDR3 is 12 amino acids. V was trimmed by 4 bases and J by 5 bases, leaving 9 bases between them. Germline V CDR1 and CDR2: SQVTM, ANQGSEA.

This clone was seen only once. The rearrangement links TRBV4-3 to TRBJ2-7, with a weak D call TRBD2 (7 bases). Trimming pared 4 bases from V and 5 bases from J, leaving 21 bases between. The CDR3 is 16 amino acids. Germline lookup yields CDR1 LGHNA and CDR2 YSLEER. The CDR3 sequence is CASSPTRAGAGHEQYF. The CDR3 DNA is TGCGCCAGCAGCCCGACCCGGGCGGGGGCGGGCCACGAGCAGTACTTC.

In its sample, this clone was seen a few times. The chain combines TRBV7-2 with TRBJ2-5, with TRBD1 matching 7 bases. CDR3 length: 14 residues. V was clipped by 5 bases and J by 2 bases; unmatched bases: 5. The V gene's germline CDR1 is SGHTA and CDR2 FQGNSA. This chain's CDR3 is CASSPDRVQETQYF. In nucleotides, the CDR3 is TGTGCCAGCAGCCCCGACAGGGTACAAGAGACCCAGTACTTC.

The gene calls are TRBV11-2 and TRBJ2-7; D gene uncertain. Trimming took 2 bases from V and 1 from J, leaving 6 bases between them. This CDR3 has 13 residues. Germline CDR1 SGHAT, CDR2 FQNNGV. CDR3 sequence reads: CASSLSQSYEQYF. CDR3 DNA sequence: TGTGCCAGCAGCTTATCCCAGTCCTACGAGCAGTACTTC.

The V and J genes are TRBV4-3 and TRBJ1-3, with TRBD1 as a possible D gene (6 bases). Per germline, CDR1 LGHNA and CDR2 YSLEER. The CDR3 contains 15 residues. V was shortened by 2 bases and J by 2 bases, with 10 bases between the two germline ends. The CDR3 sequence is CASSQRTGTGNTIYF. The CDR3 DNA reads TGCGCCAGCAGCCAAAGAACAGGGACTGGAAACACCATATATTTT.

The genes are TRBV9 and TRBJ1-6; D is undetermined. Germline CDR1 is SGDLS and CDR2 is YYNGEE. CDR3 length: 12 residues. V was trimmed by 2 bases and J by 9 bases, leaving 6 bases between them. This chain's CDR3 is CASSVPGSPLHF. The CDR3 region has the DNA TGTGCCAGCAGCGTCCCCGGTTCACCCCTCCACTTT.

The chain employs TRBV5-1 and TRBJ1-2, with D possibly matching TRBD1 (5 bases). Germline V gives CDR1 SGHRS, CDR2 YFSETQ. The CDR3 runs to 14 residues. V gave up 1 base and J gave up 4 bases, with 11 bases separating them. The CDR3 DNA reads as TGCGCCAGCAGCTTGATGGGGACTCCCTATGGCTACACCTTC. This encodes CASSLMGTPYGYTF. Full variable domain (remainder filled in from reference TRBV5-1 and TRBJ1-2): KAGVTQTPRYLIKTRGQQVTLSCSPISGHRSVSWYQQTPGQGLQFLFEYFSETQRNKGNFPGRFSGRQFSNSRSEMNVSTLELGDSALYLCASSLMGTPYGYTFGSGTRLTVV.

The gene calls are TRBV6-5 and TRBJ2-3, with 7 bases identical to TRBD1. V trimming: 8 bases; J trimming: 4 bases; junction bases outside the gene matches: 6. This CDR3 is built from 13 residues. Germline CDR1 MNHEY, CDR2 SVGAGI. The CDR3 DNA sequence: TGTGCCAGCGCCCCCACAGGGGCAGATACGCAGTATTTT. This codes for CASAPTGADTQYF.